This TCR beta chain was sequenced during a study of shared clonotypes between healthy human individuals. About the research overall: The donor group consisted of a couple of women and a few men, aged 18 to 49.

V was clipped by 6 bases and J by 2 bases, with 4 bases between them. Germline CDR1 reads MNHEY; CDR2 reads SMNVEV (reference sequence). The CDR3 consists of 12 residues. The data were produced by immunoSEQ multiplex PCR, yet TCRdb's version contains in-frame clones alone and is incomplete. In the table there are more than 2,000,000 clones, around nine tenths of which are singletons. The donors were adults (healthy and HIV-negative) with no recent acute infections or vaccinations. This sequence was found in a man aged 18 to 35 in good health. This chain links TRBV27 with TRBJ2-2; D is unresolved. The sequenced sample was naive CD4+ T cells sorted from blood. Subset noted: CD45RA+ positively selected. For the CDR3, the DNA is TGTGCCAGCAGAAGCAACACCGGGGAGCTGTTTTTT. Amino acids: CASRSNTGELFF.